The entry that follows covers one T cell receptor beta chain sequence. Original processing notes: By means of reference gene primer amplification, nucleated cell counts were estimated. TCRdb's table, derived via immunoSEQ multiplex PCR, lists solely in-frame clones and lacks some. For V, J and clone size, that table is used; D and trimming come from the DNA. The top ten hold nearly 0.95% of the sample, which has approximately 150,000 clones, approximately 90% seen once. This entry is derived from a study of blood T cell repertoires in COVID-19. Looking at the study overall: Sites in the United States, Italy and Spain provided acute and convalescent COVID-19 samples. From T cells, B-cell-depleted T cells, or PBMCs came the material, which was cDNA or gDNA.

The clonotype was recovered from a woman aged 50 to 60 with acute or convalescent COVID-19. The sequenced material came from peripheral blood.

The CDR3, as DNA: TGTGCCTGGAGTGCCACCACCGGGACTAGCGGTACCGGGGAGCTGTTTTTT. This translates into CAWSATTGTSGTGELFF. The J gene is TRBJ2-2, the V gene TRBV30, with 11 bases that match TRBD2. This CDR3 contains 17 residues. The germline V gene encodes CDR1 GTSNPN and CDR2 SVGIG (reference sequence). The trim removed 1 base at V and 5 bases at J, leaving 9 bases unmatched.